This T cell receptor (beta chain) is from a study of T-cell memory formation after mild COVID-19. The study, taken as a whole, reports: Chiefly within CM and EM were the contracting CD4+ clones; CD8+ ones were within EMRA.

TCRdb itself ran the 5' RACE reads through MiXCR, one entry per CDR3 protein. This sample yields under 300,000 distinct CDR3 sequences, of which approximately 8% are seen a single time; approximately 23% belongs to the top ten. Comment on this clonotype: Its specificity is unknown.

V shed 4 bases and J shed 8 bases, with 9 bases lying between them. The CDR3 is 12 amino acids. Germline CDR1 and CDR2: MGHRA and YSYEKL. The sequence was collected from a man aged 18 to 29 who had mild COVID-19 (a few samples of this study predate the infection). Cell type and time point are not known. The sample taken for sequencing was PBMCs or a T cell subset sorted from them (not recorded which). This chain joins TRBV4-1 and TRBJ1-5; no firm D call. The CDR3 sequence is CASSLPGEPQHF. The CDR3 DNA follows: TGCGCCAGCAGCCTCCCAGGCGAGCCCCAGCATTTT.